This passage covers 3 T cell receptor beta chains from one sample sequenced in a study of blood T cell repertoires in COVID-19. TCRdb's copy holds only in-frame clones and misses some; the assay was immunoSEQ multiplex PCR. Of around 100,000 clones in the sample, 85% were seen once. Sequencing used peripheral blood. All receptors come from a human donor in a cohort sampled during active COVID-19.

The chain couples TRBV6-2 or TRBV6-3 to TRBJ1-1; TRBD1 might be the D (6 bases). The V end lost 0 bases, the J end lost 0 bases, and 14 bases lay between the germline ends. The germline V gene has CDR1 MNHEY and CDR2 SVGEGT. The CDR3 is 17 amino acids. This CDR3 is CASSYSRTAFLNTEAFF. DNA of the CDR3: TGTGCCAGCAGTTACTCCCGGACAGCATTCTTGAACACTGAAGCTTTCTTT.

The chain uses TRBV3-1 (or the pseudogene TRBV3-2) and TRBJ1-3; no clear D. CDR1 LGHDT and CDR2 YNNKEL come from the germline V gene (reference sequence). Trimming took 1 base from V and 4 from J, leaving 11 bases between them. This CDR3 has 15 residues. The CDR3 protein is CASSQGRSRGNTIYF. DNA of the CDR3: TGTGCCAGCAGCCAAGGACGGTCTAGGGGAAACACCATATATTTT.

A single count supports this clone. The CDR3 DNA sequence: TGTGCCACCAGTTATCTACAGGGGTTGAACACTGAAGCTTTCTTT. Its translation is CATSYLQGLNTEAFF. V usage is TRBV15 and J usage is TRBJ1-1; TRBD1 agrees at 7 bases. CDR1 and CDR2 from the germline V gene are LNHNV and YYDKDF (reference sequence). The CDR3 has 15 amino acids. V lost 6 bases, J lost 0 bases, and 7 bases stayed unmatched.